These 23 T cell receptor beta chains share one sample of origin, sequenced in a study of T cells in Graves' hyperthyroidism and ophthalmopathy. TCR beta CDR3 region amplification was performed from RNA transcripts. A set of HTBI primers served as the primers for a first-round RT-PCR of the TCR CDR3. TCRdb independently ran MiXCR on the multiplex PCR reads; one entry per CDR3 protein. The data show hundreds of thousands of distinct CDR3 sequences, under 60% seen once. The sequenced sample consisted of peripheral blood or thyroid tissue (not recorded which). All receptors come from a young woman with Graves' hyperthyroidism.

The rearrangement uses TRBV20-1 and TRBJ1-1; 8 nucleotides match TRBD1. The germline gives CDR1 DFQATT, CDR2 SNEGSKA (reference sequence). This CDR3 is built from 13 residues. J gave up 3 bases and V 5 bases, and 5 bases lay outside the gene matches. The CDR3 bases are TGCAGTGCTGGACAACAGGGGGACACTGAAGCTTTCTTT. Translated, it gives CSAGQQGDTEAFF.

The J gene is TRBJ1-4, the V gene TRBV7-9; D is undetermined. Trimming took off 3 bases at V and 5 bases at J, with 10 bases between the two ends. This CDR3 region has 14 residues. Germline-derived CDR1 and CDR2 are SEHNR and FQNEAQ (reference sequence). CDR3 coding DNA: TGTGCCAGCAGCTTCCAAGGCGGAAATGAAAAACTGTTTTTT. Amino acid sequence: CASSFQGGNEKLFF.

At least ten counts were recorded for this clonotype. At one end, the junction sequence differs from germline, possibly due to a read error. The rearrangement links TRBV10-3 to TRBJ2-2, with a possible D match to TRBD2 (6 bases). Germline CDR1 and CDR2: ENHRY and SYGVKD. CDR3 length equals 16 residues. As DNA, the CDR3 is TGTGCCATCACTGAGCGAGCGGGCACCAACACCGGGGAGCTGTTTTTT. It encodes CAITERAGTNTGELFF.

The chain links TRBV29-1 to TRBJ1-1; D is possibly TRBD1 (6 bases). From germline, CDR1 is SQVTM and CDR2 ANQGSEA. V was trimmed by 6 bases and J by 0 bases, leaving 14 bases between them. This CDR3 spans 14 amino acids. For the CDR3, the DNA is TGCAGCGTACCAGGGGTAGTACTGAACACTGAAGCTTTCTTT. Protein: CSVPGVVLNTEAFF.

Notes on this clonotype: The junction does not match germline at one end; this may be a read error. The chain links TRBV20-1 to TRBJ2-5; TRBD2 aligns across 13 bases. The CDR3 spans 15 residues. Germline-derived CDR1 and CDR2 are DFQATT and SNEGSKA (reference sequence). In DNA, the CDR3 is TGCAGTGCTGCGGGACTAGCGGGGACCCAAGAGACCAAGTACTTC. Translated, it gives CSAAGLAGTQETKYF.

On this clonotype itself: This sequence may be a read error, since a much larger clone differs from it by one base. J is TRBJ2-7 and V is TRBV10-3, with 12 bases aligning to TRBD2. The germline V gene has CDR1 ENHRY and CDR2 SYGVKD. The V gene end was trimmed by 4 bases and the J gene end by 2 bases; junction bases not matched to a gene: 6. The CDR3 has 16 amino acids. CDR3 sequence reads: CAISGTSGTAAYEQYF. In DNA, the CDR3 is TGTGCCATCAGTGGGACTAGCGGGACGGCTGCCTACGAGCAGTACTTC.

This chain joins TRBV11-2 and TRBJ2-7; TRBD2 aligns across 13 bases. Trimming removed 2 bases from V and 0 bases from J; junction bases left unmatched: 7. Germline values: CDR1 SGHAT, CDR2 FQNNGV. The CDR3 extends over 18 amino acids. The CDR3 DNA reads TGTGCCAGCAGCTTACAAGGACTAGCGGGAGCTCCCTCCTACGAGCAGTACTTC. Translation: CASSLQGLAGAPSYEQYF.

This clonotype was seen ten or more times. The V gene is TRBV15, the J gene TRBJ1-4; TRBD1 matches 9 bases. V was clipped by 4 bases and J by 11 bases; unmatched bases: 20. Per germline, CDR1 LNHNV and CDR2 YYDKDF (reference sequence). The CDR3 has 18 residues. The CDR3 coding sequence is TGTGCCACCAGCACGAACCCGGGACAGGGATTAAGGTTTGAGAAACTGTTTTTT. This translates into CATSTNPGQGLRFEKLFF.

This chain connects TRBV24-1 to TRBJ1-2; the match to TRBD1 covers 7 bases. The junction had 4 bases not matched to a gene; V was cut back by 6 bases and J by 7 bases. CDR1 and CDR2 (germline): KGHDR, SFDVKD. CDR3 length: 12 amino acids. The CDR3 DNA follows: TGTGCCACCAGTACGACAGGGTCTGGCTACACCTTC. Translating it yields CATSTTGSGYTF.

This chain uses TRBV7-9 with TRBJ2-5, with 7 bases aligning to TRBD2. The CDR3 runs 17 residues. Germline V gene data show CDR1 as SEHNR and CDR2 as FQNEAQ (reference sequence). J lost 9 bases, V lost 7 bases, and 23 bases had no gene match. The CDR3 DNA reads TGTGCCAGCACCCCGGGTGGCTGGCGGGGGACGCCTGGAGCCCAGTACTTC. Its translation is CASTPGGWRGTPGAQYF.

The CDR3 region has the DNA TGTGCCAGCAGCTTAGCGGGGGGGACCTCTGGAAACACCATATATTTT. It encodes CASSLAGGTSGNTIYF. This chain joins TRBV7-9 and TRBJ1-3; D is possibly TRBD1 (5 bases). This CDR3 has 16 amino acids. V was pared by 0 bases and J by 0 bases, with 9 bases between. Germline loops: CDR1 SEHNR, CDR2 FQNEAQ (reference sequence).

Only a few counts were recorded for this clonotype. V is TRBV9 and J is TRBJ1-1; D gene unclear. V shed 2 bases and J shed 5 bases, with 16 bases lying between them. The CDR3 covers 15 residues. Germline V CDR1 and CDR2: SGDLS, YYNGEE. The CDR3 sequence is CASSVGPSRRTEAFF. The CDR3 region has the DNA TGTGCCAGCAGCGTTGGTCCCTCACGGCGGACTGAAGCTTTCTTT.

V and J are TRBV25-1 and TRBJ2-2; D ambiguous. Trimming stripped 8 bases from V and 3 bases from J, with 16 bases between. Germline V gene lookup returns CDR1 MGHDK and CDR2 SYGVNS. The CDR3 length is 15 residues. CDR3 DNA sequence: TGTGCCAGCTTACCGGGTCCTACATACACCGGGGAGCTGTTTTTT. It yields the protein CASLPGPTYTGELFF.

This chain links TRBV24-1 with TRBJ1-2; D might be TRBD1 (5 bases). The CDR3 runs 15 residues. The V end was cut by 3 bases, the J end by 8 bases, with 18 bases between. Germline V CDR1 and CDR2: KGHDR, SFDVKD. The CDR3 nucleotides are TGTGCCACCAGTGATCCCTCGGGCAGGGTTCTCGGCTACACCTTC. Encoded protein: CATSDPSGRVLGYTF.

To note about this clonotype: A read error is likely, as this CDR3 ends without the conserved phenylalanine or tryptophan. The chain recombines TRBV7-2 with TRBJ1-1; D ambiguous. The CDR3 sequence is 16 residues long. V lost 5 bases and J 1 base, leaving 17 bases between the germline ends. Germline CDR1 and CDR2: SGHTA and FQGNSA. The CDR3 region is CASSQAVEVANTEAFL. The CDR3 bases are TGTGCCAGCAGCCAGGCGGTCGAAGTGGCGAACACTGAAGCTTTCCTT.

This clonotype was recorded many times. This CDR3 is CASRSTGELFF. The DNA for the CDR3 is TGTGCCAGCAGGAGCACCGGGGAGCTGTTTTTT. This chain joins TRBV14 and TRBJ2-2; D ambiguous. CDR3 size: 11 residues. Germline lookup yields CDR1 SGHDN and CDR2 FVKESK. The V and J ends lost 6 bases and 4 bases respectively, with 3 bases between them.

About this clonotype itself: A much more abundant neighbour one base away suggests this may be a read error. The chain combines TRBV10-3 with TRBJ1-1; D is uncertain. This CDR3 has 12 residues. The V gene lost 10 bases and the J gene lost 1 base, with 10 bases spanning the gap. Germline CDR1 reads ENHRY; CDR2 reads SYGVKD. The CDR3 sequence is CASGRQNTEAFF. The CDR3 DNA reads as TGTGCCAGCGGGAGACAGAACACTGAAGCTTTCTTT.

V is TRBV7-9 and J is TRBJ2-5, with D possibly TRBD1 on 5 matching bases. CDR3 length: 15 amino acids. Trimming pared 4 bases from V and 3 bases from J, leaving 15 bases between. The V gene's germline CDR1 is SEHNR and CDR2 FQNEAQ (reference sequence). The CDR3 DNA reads TGTGCCAGCAGCTCCCAAGGGGCTGGCGAAGAGACCCAGTACTTC. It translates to CASSSQGAGEETQYF.

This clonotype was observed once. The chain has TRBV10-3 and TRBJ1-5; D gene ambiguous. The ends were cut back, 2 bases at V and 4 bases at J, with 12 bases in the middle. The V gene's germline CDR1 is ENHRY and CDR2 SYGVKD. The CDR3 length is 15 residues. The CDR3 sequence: CAISEVVGKNQPQHF. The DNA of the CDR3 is TGTGCCATCAGTGAGGTGGTGGGGAAGAATCAGCCCCAGCATTTT.

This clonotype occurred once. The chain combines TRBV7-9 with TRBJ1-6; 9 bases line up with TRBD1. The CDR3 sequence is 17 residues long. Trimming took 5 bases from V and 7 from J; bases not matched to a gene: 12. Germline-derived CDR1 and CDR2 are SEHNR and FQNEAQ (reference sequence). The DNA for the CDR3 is TGTGCCAGCAGCCCTAGGGCGGGGACAGGGACCAATTCACCCCTCCACTTT. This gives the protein CASSPRAGTGTNSPLHF.

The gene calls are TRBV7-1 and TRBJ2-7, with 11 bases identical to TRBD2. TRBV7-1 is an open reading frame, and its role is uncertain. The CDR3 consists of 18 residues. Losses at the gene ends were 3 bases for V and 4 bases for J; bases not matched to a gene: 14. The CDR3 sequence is CASSSLPASGRILYEQYF. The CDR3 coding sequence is TGTGCCAGCAGCTCCCTACCCGCTAGCGGGAGGATACTATACGAGCAGTACTTC.

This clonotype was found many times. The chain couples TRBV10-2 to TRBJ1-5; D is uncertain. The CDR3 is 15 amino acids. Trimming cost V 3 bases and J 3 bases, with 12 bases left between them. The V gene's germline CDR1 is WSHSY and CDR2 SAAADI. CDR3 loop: CASSDDMGSNQPQHF. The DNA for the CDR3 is TGCGCCAGCAGTGACGACATGGGGTCCAATCAGCCCCAGCATTTT.

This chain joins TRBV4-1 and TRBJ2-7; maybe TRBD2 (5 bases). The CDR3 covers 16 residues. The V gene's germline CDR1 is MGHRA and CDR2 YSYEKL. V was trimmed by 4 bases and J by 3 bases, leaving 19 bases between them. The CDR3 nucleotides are TGCGCCAGCAGCCCCGCCGGTGCTAGCTCCCACTACGAGCAGTACTTC. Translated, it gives CASSPAGASSHYEQYF.